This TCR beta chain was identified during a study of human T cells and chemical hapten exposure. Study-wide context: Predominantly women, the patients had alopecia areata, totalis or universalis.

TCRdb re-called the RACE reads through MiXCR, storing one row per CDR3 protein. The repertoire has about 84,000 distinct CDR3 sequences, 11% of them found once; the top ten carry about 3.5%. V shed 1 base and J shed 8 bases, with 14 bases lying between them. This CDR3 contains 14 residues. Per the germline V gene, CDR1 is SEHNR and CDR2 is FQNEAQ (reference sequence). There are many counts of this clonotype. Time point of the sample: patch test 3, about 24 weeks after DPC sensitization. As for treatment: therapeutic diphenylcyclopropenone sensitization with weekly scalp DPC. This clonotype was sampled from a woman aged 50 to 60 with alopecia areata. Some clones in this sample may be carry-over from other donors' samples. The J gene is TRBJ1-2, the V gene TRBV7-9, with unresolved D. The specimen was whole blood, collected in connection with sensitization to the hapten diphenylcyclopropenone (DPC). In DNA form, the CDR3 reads TGTGCCAGCAGCTTAGTGTCCGAGTTTAGGGGCTACACCTTC. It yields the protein CASSLVSEFRGYTF.